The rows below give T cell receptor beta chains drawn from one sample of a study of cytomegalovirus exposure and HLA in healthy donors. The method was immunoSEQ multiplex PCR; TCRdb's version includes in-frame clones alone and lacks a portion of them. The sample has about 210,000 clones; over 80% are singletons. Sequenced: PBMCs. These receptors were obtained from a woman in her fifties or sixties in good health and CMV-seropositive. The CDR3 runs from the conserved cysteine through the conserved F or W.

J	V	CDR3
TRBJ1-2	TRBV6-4	CASSDGTAPGYTF
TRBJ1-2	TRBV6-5	CASLWDSAPYGYTF
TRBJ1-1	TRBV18	CASSPIPGQNTEAFF
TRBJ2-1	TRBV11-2	CASSFGLRYNEQFF
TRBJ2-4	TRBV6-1	CASSAGTGINIQYF
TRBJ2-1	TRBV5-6	CASSPPGGPWRANEQFF
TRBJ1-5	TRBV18	CASSLGKDQHF
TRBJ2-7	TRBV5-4	CASSSGRDRVKNEQYF
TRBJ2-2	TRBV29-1	CSVEGHLTGELFF
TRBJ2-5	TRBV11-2	CASSEDYLETQYF
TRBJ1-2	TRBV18	CASSPPLGAHGYTF
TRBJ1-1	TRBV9	CASSVVWGYEEAFF
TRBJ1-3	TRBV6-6	CASSYETGGRNAIYF
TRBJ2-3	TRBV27	CASSPTSGLWYF
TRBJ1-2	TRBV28	CASSPDRSRGYTF
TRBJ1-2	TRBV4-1	CASSRAGGIVGYGYTF
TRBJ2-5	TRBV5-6	CASSWRAVGETQYF
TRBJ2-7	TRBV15	CATSRGSRVDEQYF
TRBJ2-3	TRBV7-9	CASLQGPDTQYF
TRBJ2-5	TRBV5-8	CASSLGLAGGQETQYF
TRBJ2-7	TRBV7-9	CASSRDGAAYEQYF